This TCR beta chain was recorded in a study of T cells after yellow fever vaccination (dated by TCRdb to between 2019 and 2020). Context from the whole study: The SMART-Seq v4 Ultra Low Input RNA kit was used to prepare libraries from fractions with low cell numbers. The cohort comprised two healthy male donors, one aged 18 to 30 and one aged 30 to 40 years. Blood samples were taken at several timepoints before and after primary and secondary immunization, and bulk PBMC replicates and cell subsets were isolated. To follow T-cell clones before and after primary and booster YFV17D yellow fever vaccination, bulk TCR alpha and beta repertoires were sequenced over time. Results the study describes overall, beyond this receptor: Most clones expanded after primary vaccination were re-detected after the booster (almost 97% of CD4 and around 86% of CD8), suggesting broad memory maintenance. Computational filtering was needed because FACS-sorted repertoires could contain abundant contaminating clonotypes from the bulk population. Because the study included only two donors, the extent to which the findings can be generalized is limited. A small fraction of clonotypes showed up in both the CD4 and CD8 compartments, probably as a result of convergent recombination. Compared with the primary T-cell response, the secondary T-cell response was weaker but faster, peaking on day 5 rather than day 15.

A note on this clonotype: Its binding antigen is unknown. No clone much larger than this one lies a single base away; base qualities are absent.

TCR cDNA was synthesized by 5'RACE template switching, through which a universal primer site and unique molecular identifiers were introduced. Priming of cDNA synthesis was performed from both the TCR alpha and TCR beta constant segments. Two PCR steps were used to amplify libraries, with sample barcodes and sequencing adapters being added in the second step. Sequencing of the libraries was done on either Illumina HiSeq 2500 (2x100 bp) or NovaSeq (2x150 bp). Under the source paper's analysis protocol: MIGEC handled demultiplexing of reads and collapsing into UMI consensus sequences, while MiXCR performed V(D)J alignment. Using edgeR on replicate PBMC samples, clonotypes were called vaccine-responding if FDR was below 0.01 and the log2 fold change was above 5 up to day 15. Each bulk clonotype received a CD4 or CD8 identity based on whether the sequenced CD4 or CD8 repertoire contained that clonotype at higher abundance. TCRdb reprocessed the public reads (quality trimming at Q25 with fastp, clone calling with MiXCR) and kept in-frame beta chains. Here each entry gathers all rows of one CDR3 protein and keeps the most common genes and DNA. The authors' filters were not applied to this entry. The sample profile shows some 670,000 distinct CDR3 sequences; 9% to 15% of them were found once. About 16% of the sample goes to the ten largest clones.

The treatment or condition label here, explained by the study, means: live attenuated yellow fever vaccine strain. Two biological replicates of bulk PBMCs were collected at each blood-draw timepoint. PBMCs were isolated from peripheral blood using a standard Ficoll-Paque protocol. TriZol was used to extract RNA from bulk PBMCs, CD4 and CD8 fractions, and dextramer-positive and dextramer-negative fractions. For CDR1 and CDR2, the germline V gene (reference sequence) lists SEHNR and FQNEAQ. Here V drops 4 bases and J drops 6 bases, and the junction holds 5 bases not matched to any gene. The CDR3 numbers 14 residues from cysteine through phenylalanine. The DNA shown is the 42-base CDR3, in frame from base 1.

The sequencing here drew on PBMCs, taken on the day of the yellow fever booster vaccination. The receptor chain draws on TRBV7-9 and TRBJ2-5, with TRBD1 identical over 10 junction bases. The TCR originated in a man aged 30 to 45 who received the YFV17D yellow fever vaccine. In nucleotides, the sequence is TGTGCCAGCAGCTCGACAGGGGGCGCGCAGACCCAGTACTTC. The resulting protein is CASSSTGGAQTQYF.